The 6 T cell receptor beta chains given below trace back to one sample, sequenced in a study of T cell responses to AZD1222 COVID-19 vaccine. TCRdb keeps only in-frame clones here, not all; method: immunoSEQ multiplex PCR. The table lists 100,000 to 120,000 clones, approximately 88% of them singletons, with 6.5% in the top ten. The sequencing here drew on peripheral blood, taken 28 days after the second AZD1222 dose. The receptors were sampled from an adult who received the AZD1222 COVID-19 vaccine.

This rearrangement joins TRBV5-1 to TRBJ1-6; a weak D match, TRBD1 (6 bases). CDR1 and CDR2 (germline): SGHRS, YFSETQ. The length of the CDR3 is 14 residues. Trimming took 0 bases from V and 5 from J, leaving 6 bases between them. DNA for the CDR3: TGCGCCAGCAGCTTGGGGGGGCATAATTCACCCCTCCACTTT. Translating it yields CASSLGGHNSPLHF.

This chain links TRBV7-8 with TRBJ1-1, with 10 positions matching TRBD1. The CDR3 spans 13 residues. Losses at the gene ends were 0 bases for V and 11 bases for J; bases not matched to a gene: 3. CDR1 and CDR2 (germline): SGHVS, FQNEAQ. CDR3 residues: CASSLATGGSAFF. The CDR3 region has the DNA TGTGCCAGCAGCTTAGCGACAGGGGGCTCTGCTTTCTTT.

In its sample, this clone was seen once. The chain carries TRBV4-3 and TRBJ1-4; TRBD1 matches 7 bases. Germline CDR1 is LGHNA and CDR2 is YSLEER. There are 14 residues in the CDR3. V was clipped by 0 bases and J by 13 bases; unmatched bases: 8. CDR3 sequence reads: CASSQDEGARLLFF. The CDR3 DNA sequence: TGCGCCAGCAGCCAAGATGAGGGGGCTAGGTTACTGTTTTTT.

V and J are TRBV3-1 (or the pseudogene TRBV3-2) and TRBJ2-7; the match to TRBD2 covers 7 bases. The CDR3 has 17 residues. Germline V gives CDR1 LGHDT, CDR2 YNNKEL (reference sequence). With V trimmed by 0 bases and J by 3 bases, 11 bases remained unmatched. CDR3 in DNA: TGTGCCAGCAGCCAAGATCCCCCGGGGGGACTCCTCTACGAGCAGTACTTC. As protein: CASSQDPPGGLLYEQYF.

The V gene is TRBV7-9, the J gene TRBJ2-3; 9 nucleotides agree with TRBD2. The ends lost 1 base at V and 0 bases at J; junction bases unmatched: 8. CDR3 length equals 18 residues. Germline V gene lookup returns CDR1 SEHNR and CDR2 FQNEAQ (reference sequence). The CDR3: CASSLGSSGATSTDTQYF. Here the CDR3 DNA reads TGTGCCAGCAGCTTAGGATCTAGCGGGGCCACCAGCACAGATACGCAGTATTTT.

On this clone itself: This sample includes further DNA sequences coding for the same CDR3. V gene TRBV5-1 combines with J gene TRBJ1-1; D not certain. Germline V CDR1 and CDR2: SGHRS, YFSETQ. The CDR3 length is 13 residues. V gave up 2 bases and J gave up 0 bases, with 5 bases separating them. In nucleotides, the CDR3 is TGCGCCAGCAGCTTCCAGTTGAACACTGAAGCTTTCTTT. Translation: CASSFQLNTEAFF.